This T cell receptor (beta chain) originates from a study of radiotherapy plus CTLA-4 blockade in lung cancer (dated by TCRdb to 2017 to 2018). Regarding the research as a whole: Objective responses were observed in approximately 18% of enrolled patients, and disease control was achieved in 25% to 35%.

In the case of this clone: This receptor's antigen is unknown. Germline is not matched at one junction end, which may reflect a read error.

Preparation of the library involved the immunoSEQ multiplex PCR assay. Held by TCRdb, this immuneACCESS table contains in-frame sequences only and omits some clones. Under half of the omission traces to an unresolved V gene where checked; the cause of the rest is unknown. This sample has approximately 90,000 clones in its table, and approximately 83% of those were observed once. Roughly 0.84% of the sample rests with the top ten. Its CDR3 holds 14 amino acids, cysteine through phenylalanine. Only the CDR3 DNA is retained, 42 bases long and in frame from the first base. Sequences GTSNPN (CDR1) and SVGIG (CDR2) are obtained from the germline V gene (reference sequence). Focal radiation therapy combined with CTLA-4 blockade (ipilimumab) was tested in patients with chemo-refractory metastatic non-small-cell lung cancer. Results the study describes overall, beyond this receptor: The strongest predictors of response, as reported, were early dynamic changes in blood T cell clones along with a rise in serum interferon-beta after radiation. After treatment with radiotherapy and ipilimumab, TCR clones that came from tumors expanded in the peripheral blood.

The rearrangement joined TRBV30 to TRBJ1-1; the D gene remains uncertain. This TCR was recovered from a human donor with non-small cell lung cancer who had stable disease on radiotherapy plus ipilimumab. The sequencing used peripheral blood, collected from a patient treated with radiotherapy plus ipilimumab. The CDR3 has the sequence CTWVYGRGVTEAFF. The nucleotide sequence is TGTACCTGGGTCTACGGGCGCGGTGTTACTGAAGCTTTCTTT.